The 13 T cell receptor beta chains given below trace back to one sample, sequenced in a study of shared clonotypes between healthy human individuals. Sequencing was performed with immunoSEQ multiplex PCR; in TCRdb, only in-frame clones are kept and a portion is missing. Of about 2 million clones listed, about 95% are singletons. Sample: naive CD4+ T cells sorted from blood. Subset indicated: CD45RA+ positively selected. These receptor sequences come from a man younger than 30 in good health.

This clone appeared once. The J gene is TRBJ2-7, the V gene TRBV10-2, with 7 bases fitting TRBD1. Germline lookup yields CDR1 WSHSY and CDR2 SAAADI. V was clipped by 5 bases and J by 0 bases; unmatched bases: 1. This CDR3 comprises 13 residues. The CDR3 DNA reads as TGCGCCAGCAGTCGGGACAGCTCCTACGAGCAGTACTTC. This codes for CASSRDSSYEQYF.

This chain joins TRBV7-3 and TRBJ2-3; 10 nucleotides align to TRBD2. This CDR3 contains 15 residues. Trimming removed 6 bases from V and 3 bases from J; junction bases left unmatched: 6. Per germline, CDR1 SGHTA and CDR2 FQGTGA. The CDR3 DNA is TGTGCCAGCAGTACTACTAGCGGGGTAACAGATACGCAGTATTTT. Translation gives CASSTTSGVTDTQYF.

CDR3 loop: CASRQNGGGTNTQYF. CDR3 DNA: TGTGCCAGCAGGCAAAACGGCGGGGGAACCAATACGCAGTATTTT. The rearrangement joins TRBV27 to TRBJ2-3; 7 nucleotides line up with TRBD2. Germline CDR1 reads MNHEY; CDR2 reads SMNVEV (reference sequence). Unmatched junction bases numbered 13, after V lost 6 bases and J lost 7 bases. The CDR3 consists of 15 residues.

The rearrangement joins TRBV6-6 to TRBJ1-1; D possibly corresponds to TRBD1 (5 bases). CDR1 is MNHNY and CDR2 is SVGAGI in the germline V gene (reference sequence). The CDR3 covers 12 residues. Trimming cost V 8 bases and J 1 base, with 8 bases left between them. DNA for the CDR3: TGTGCCAGCGACAGAGCGAACACTGAAGCTTTCTTT. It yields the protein CASDRANTEAFF.

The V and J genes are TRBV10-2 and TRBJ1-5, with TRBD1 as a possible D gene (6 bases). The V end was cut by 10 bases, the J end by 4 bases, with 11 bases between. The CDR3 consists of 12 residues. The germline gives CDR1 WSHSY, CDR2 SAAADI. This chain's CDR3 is CANTGRNQPQHF. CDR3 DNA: TGCGCCAATACAGGGCGGAATCAGCCCCAGCATTTT.

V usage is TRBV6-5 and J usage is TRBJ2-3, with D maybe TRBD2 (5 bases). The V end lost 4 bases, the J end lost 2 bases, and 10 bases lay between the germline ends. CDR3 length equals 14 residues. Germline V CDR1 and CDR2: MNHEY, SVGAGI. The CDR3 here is CASSFRGNTDTQYF. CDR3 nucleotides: TGTGCCAGCAGTTTTCGAGGGAACACAGATACGCAGTATTTT.

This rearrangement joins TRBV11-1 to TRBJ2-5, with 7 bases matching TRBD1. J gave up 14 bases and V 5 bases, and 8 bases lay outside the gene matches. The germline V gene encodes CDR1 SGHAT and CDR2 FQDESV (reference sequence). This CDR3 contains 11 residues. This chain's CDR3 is CASSQGQASYF. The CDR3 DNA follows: TGTGCCAGCAGCCAAGGACAGGCAAGTTACTTC.

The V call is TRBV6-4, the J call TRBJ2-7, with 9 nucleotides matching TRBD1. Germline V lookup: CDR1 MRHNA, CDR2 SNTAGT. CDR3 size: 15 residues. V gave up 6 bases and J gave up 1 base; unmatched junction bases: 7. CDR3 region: CASRPRDRESYEQYF. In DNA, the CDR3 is TGTGCCAGCAGACCCCGGGACAGGGAATCCTACGAGCAGTACTTC.

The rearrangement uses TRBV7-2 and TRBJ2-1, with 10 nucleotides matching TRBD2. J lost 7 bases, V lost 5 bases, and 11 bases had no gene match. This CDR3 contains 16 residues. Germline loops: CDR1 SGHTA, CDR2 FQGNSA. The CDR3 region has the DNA TGTGCCAGCAGCACCAGGCTAGCGGGAGTTGGAAATGAGCAGTTCTTC. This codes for CASSTRLAGVGNEQFF.

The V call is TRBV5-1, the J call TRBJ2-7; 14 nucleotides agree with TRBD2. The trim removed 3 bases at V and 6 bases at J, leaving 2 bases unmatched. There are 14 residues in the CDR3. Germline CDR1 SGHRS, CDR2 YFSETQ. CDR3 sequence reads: CASSSGTSGGEQYF. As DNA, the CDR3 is TGCGCCAGCAGCTCCGGGACTAGCGGGGGCGAGCAGTACTTC. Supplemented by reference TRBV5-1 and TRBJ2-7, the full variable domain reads KAGVTQTPRYLIKTRGQQVTLSCSPISGHRSVSWYQQTPGQGLQFLFEYFSETQRNKGNFPGRFSGRQFSNSRSEMNVSTLELGDSALYLCASSSGTSGGEQYFGPGTRLTVT.

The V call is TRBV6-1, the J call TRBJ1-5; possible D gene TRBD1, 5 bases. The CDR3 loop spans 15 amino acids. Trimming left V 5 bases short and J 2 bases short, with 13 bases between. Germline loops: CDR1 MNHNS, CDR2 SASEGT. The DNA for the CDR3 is TGTGCCAGCAGTCCGGGCGGGGGGGGCAATCAGCCCCAGCATTTT. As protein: CASSPGGGGNQPQHF.

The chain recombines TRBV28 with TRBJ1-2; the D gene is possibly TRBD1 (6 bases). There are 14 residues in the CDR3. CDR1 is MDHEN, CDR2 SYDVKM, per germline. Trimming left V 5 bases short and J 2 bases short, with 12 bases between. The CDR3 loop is CASSRPGQNYGYTF. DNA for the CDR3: TGTGCCAGCAGTCGACCCGGACAGAACTATGGCTACACCTTC.

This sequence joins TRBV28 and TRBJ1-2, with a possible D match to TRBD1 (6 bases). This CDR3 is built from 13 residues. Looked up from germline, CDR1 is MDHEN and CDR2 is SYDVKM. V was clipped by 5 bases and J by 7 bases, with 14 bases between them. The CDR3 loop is CASSIGAGVGYTF. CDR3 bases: TGTGCCAGCAGTATAGGAGCAGGGGTTGGCTACACCTTC.